These T cell receptor beta chains were read from a single sample in a study of cytomegalovirus exposure and HLA in healthy donors. Profiled with immunoSEQ multiplex PCR; TCRdb holds only in-frame clones, not every one. The table shows around 75,000 clones, with around 78% occurring only once. The specimen was PBMCs. The origin of the receptors is a man aged 35 to 55 in good health and CMV-seronegative. Each CDR3 is given with its conserved first and last residue. The D gene is left open where the match is weak. Size values are once, few and many counts, or a class for expanded clones, and some rows have none.

clone size: .
J gene: TRBJ1-1
D gene: TRBD1
V gene: TRBV5-6
CDR3 protein: CASSLRGPGTEAFF
CDR3 DNA: TGTGCCAGCAGCTTGAGGGGGCCCGGCACTGAAGCTTTCTTT

clone size: .
J gene: TRBJ2-3
D gene: TRBD2
V gene: TRBV5-1
CDR3 protein: CASSPGGRGLTSGGTLYTDTQYF
CDR3 DNA: TGCGCCAGCAGCCCGGGGGGCAGGGGGCTGACTAGCGGGGGGACTCTCTACACAGATACGCAGTATTTT

clone size: .
J gene: TRBJ2-2
D gene: .
V gene: TRBV11-2
CDR3 protein: CASSLQVNTGELFF
CDR3 DNA: TGTGCCAGCAGCTTGCAGGTGAACACCGGGGAGCTGTTTTTT

clone size: .
J gene: TRBJ1-2
D gene: .
V gene: TRBV5-6
CDR3 protein: CASSLAGQGSYGYTF
CDR3 DNA: TGTGCCAGCAGCTTGGCCGGGCAGGGCTCATATGGCTACACCTTC

clone size: .
J gene: TRBJ1-2
D gene: .
V gene: TRBV5-1
CDR3 protein: CASSLDRQGYGYTF
CDR3 DNA: TGCGCCAGCAGCTTGGATAGGCAGGGGTATGGCTACACCTTC

clone size: .
J gene: TRBJ2-2
D gene: .
V gene: TRBV7-2
CDR3 protein: CASSLLRFSNTGELFF
CDR3 DNA: TGTGCCAGCAGCTTGTTGAGGTTTTCGAACACCGGGGAGCTGTTTTTT

clone size: .
J gene: TRBJ1-1
D gene: .
V gene: TRBV30
CDR3 protein: CAWSVGRVNTEAFF
CDR3 DNA: TGTGCCTGGAGTGTAGGTCGGGTGAACACTGAAGCTTTCTTT

clone size: few
J gene: TRBJ2-1
D gene: .
V gene: TRBV7-2
CDR3 protein: CASSPFAERALREQFF
CDR3 DNA: TGTGCCAGCAGCCCCTTTGCCGAGAGGGCTTTAAGGGAGCAGTTCTTC

clone size: .
J gene: TRBJ2-1
D gene: .
V gene: TRBV7-3
CDR3 protein: CASSQDRNNEQFF
CDR3 DNA: TGTGCCAGCAGCCAGGACAGAAACAATGAGCAGTTCTTC

clone size: .
J gene: TRBJ1-5
D gene: .
V gene: TRBV5-6
CDR3 protein: CASSFQGFMGNQPQHF
CDR3 DNA: TGTGCCAGCAGCTTCCAGGGATTTATGGGCAATCAGCCCCAGCATTTT

clone size: once
J gene: TRBJ2-7
D gene: .
V gene: TRBV6-1
CDR3 protein: CASFDPGGPDYEQYF
CDR3 DNA: TGTGCCAGCTTTGACCCGGGGGGCCCCGACTACGAGCAGTACTTC

clone size: .
J gene: TRBJ2-1
D gene: .
V gene: TRBV10-1
CDR3 protein: CASSNHPGDITNEQFF
CDR3 DNA: TGCGCCAGCAGTAACCATCCGGGAGATATTACCAATGAGCAGTTCTTC

clone size: once
J gene: TRBJ1-6
D gene: .
V gene: TRBV9
CDR3 protein: CASSVEGRDNSPLHF
CDR3 DNA: TGTGCCAGCAGCGTAGAAGGCAGGGATAATTCACCCCTCCACTTT

clone size: .
J gene: TRBJ1-5
D gene: .
V gene: TRBV28
CDR3 protein: CASSLSDRRHSNQPQHF
CDR3 DNA: TGTGCCAGCAGTTTGTCAGATAGGAGGCATAGCAATCAGCCCCAGCATTTT

clone size: .
J gene: TRBJ1-5
D gene: .
V gene: TRBV12-5
CDR3 protein: CASATGSGNQPQHF
CDR3 DNA: TGTGCTAGTGCCACAGGGAGTGGCAATCAGCCCCAGCATTTT

clone size: .
J gene: TRBJ1-1
D gene: .
V gene: TRBV6-1
CDR3 protein: CASSLHRTRAFF
CDR3 DNA: TGTGCCAGCAGTCTCCACCGGACAAGAGCTTTCTTT

clone size: .
J gene: TRBJ2-3
D gene: .
V gene: TRBV6-5
CDR3 protein: CASTPGGDTQYF
CDR3 DNA: TGTGCCAGCACCCCGGGTGGGGATACGCAGTATTTT

clone size: .
J gene: TRBJ2-2
D gene: TRBD1
V gene: TRBV10-3
CDR3 protein: CAARQGRNTGELFF
CDR3 DNA: TGTGCCGCCAGACAGGGACGGAACACCGGGGAGCTGTTTTTT